The 32 T cell receptor beta chains given below trace back to one sample, sequenced in a study of T-cell memory formation after mild COVID-19. MiXCR, run by TCRdb on the 5' RACE reads, gives a single entry per CDR3 protein. The sample comprises hundreds of thousands of distinct CDR3 sequences, roughly a fifth of which are singletons, and approximately 21% rests with the top ten. The sequencing sample was made of PBMCs or a T cell subset sorted from them (not recorded which). Source of these receptors: a man between 18 and 29 years old who had mild COVID-19 (a few samples of this study predate the infection). Cell type and time point are not known.

This clonotype has more than one count but fewer than ten. V is TRBV7-2 and J is TRBJ1-2, with a possible D match to TRBD1 (5 bases). The CDR3 length is 13 residues. Trimming removed 6 bases at V and 4 bases at J, with 12 bases between. The germline V gene encodes CDR1 SGHTA and CDR2 FQGNSA. This chain's CDR3 is CASSQGSSYGYTF. The CDR3 nucleotides are TGTGCCAGCAGTCAGGGTTCTAGCTATGGCTACACCTTC.

The table lists this clonotype with many counts. The V gene is TRBV6-1, the J gene TRBJ1-2; D is possibly TRBD1 (6 bases). Germline assignment: CDR1 MNHNS and CDR2 SASEGT. The CDR3 is 14 residues long. V was pared by 3 bases and J by 3 bases, with 11 bases between. CDR3: CASSDRGNDYGYTF. As DNA, the CDR3 is TGTGCCAGCAGTGACAGGGGAAACGACTATGGCTACACCTTC.

This clonotype was counted at least ten times. CDR3 DNA sequence: TGTGCCAGCAGGAGGGGACCGCGAATGCGCGAGCAGTACGTC. Its translation is CASRRGPRMREQYV. The chain employs TRBV21-1 and TRBJ2-7; TRBD1 reflects the table's D call only, with no check against the DNA. TRBV21-1 counts as a pseudogene. The CDR3 contains 14 residues.

This clonotype came up a few times. CDR3 protein: CASSQEWGGETQYF. DNA of the CDR3: TGCGCCAGCAGCCAAGAATGGGGCGGGGAGACCCAGTACTTC. The V call is TRBV4-3, the J call TRBJ2-5; D may match TRBD1 or TRBD2 (5 bases each). The CDR3 is made up of 14 amino acids. V was trimmed by 0 bases and J by 5 bases, leaving 10 bases between them. Germline V gives CDR1 LGHNA, CDR2 YSLEER.

This clonotype was counted a few times. V and J are TRBV5-1 and TRBJ2-5; 9 bases are shared with TRBD2. This CDR3 spans 15 amino acids. Trimming removed 4 bases from V and 3 bases from J; junction bases left unmatched: 7. CDR1 and CDR2 (germline): SGHRS, YFSETQ. CDR3 bases: TGCGCCAGCAGCCATTCTCAGCGGGGGGAAGAGACCCAGTACTTC. Amino acid sequence: CASSHSQRGEETQYF.

The CDR3 reads CSARDGLGNTIYF. In DNA form, the CDR3 reads TGCAGTGCTAGAGATGGGCTTGGAAACACCATATATTTT. The gene calls are TRBV20-1 and TRBJ1-3, with D uncertain. The CDR3 sequence is 13 residues long. The V end lost 0 bases, the J end lost 3 bases, and 6 bases lay between the germline ends. Germline CDR1 and CDR2: DFQATT and SNEGSKA (reference sequence).

This clonotype has only a few counts. The rearrangement joins TRBV29-1 to TRBJ2-1; tentatively, D is TRBD1 or TRBD2 (6 bases each). The V end lost 2 bases, the J end lost 7 bases, and 12 bases lay between the germline ends. The CDR3 loop spans 13 amino acids. Looked up from germline, CDR1 is SQVTM and CDR2 is ANQGSEA. The CDR3 DNA sequence: TGCAGCGTTGAAAAGGGGGAGGAAAATGAGCAGTTCTTC. Residues: CSVEKGEENEQFF.

The chain employs TRBV28 and TRBJ1-1; D gene unclear. Deletions cut 6 bases from V and 0 bases from J, with 14 bases between. Germline loops: CDR1 MDHEN, CDR2 SYDVKM. The CDR3 totals 15 residues. This chain's CDR3 is CASSPPGLLNTEAFF. DNA for the CDR3: TGTGCCAGCAGCCCCCCGGGGTTGTTGAACACTGAAGCTTTCTTT.

The rearrangement joins TRBV7-9 to TRBJ2-3, with 9 nucleotides matching TRBD1. V lost 8 bases and J lost 1; bases outside the gene matches: 10. The CDR3 has 16 amino acids. Germline V gene lookup returns CDR1 SEHNR and CDR2 FQNEAQ (reference sequence). The CDR3 DNA follows: TGTGCCAGCTCCCATCCTCGGACAGGGGGCACAGATACGCAGTATTTT. Amino acids: CASSHPRTGGTDTQYF.

The rearrangement links TRBV20-1 to TRBJ2-3, with 7 positions matching TRBD2. CDR1 and CDR2 (germline): DFQATT, SNEGSKA (reference sequence). The CDR3 contains 14 residues. V shed 0 bases and J 5 bases; nucleotides not matched to a gene: 5. The CDR3 region has the DNA TGCAGTGCTAGAGAGCTAGCGGCTCGAGATACGCAGTATTTT. Amino acids: CSARELAARDTQYF.

This rearrangement joins TRBV10-3 to TRBJ1-2; maybe TRBD1 (5 bases). This CDR3 is 14 amino acids long. V lost 3 bases to trimming and J lost 8 bases, with 16 bases between them. Germline CDR1 is ENHRY and CDR2 is SYGVKD. Here the CDR3 DNA reads TGTGCCATCAGTGAAAGGGGACGTACAGAGGGCTACACCTTC. Translation gives CAISERGRTEGYTF.

This clonotype showed up many times. The V gene is TRBV4-3, the J gene TRBJ1-2; 10 bases align to TRBD1. This CDR3 region has 15 residues. Germline CDR1 is LGHNA and CDR2 is YSLEER. Trimming removed 4 bases from V and 4 bases from J; junction bases left unmatched: 6. CDR3 residues: CASSRDRGLSYGYTF. CDR3 nucleotide sequence: TGCGCCAGCAGCCGCGACAGGGGGCTAAGCTATGGCTACACCTTC.

In its sample, this clonotype was seen a few times. This sequence joins TRBV2 and TRBJ2-5, with 7 positions matching TRBD1. This CDR3 region has 15 residues. J lost 4 bases, V lost 6 bases, and 11 bases had no gene match. The germline gives CDR1 SNHLY, CDR2 FYNNEI. CDR3 sequence (DNA): TGTGCCAGCAGCCCGGGACAGATACGCACAGAGACCCAGTACTTC. Translating gives CASSPGQIRTETQYF.

This clonotype turned up a few times. The CDR3 DNA reads TGTGCTAGTGGTCAACCTAGCGGGGGGGCCCATGAGCAGTTCTTC. Protein product: CASGQPSGGAHEQFF. The chain is built from TRBV12-5 and TRBJ2-1; 12 bases are shared with TRBD2. CDR1 is LGHNT, CDR2 FRNRAP, per germline. With 5 bases clipped from V and 8 bases from J, the junction kept 7 bases outside the gene matches. The CDR3 covers 15 residues.

In this sample, this clonotype turned up many times. This rearrangement joins TRBV7-2 to TRBJ2-3; no reliable D call. Per germline, CDR1 SGHTA and CDR2 FQGNSA. There are 12 residues in the CDR3. V was shortened by 1 base and J by 8 bases, with 7 bases between the two germline ends. CDR3 DNA sequence: TGTGCCAGCAGCTTAGTTCGGGTTACGCAGTATTTT. This codes for CASSLVRVTQYF.

The chain couples TRBV9 to TRBJ2-7; D unclear. Trimming pared 0 bases from V and 4 bases from J, leaving 11 bases between. There are 14 residues in the CDR3. Germline-derived CDR1 and CDR2 are SGDLS and YYNGEE. Written as DNA, the CDR3 is TGTGCCAGCAGCGTAGGAATGGGAAGTTACGAGCAGTACGTC. This translates into CASSVGMGSYEQYV.

This clonotype was counted a few times. CDR3 sequence (DNA): TGTGCCAGTTACGGGCCGTCGGGGGAGCTGTTTTTT. This encodes CASYGPSGELFF. The chain couples TRBV10-3 to TRBJ2-2; D unclear. The germline V gene encodes CDR1 ENHRY and CDR2 SYGVKD. V was shortened by 10 bases and J by 8 bases, with 14 bases between the two germline ends. The CDR3 has 12 residues.

This clonotype was recorded at least ten times. This chain joins TRBV20-1 and TRBJ1-1; 7 bases fit TRBD1. V lost 5 bases, J lost 6 bases, and 6 bases stayed unmatched. This CDR3 comprises 12 residues. Germline loops: CDR1 DFQATT, CDR2 SNEGSKA (reference sequence). The CDR3 DNA is TGCAGTGCTGGGGACAGTTCTTCTGAAGCTTTCTTT. Protein: CSAGDSSSEAFF.

This clonotype appeared many times. The V call is TRBV6-5, the J call TRBJ2-1; no clear D. The CDR3 contains 13 residues. V was trimmed by 5 bases and J by 8 bases, leaving 13 bases between them. Germline V CDR1 and CDR2: MNHEY, SVGAGI. The CDR3, as DNA: TGTGCCAGCAGTCCTTCCCCCGGCCATGAGCAGTTCTTC. Encoded protein: CASSPSPGHEQFF.

DNA for the CDR3: TGTGCCAGCAGTCCGGACCGAGACAGGGAGGAGACCCAGTACTTC. Its protein product is CASSPDRDREETQYF. The rearrangement uses TRBV3-1 and TRBJ2-5; 7 nucleotides agree with TRBD1. V dropped 6 bases and J dropped 5; count of bases not matched to a gene: 12. This CDR3 region has 15 residues. Germline V gives CDR1 LGHDT, CDR2 YNNKEL (reference sequence).

This clonotype was seen more than once but under ten times. The chain has TRBV5-1 and TRBJ1-2, with a tentative D call TRBD1 (6 bases). Between the trimmed V and J ends, which lost 5 bases and 1 base, there was a span of 12 bases. This CDR3 comprises 14 residues. Per the germline V gene, CDR1 is SGHRS and CDR2 is YFSETQ. The CDR3 sequence: CASSFEGGNYGYTF. The DNA for the CDR3 is TGCGCCAGCAGTTTTGAGGGGGGTAACTATGGCTACACCTTC.

The table lists this clonotype with a few counts. V is TRBV29-1 and J is TRBJ2-1; TRBD2 aligns across 11 bases. In germline, CDR1 is SQVTM, CDR2 ANQGSEA. V lost 1 base and J lost 0; bases outside the gene matches: 8. This CDR3 has 18 residues. The CDR3 here is CSVEGRTSGLSSYNEQFF. In DNA form, the CDR3 reads TGCAGCGTTGAAGGCAGGACTAGCGGGCTAAGCTCCTACAATGAGCAGTTCTTC.

The V and J genes are TRBV9 and TRBJ1-2; D might be TRBD1 (5 bases). The germline V and J ends were trimmed by 6 bases and 8 bases, with 20 bases remaining between them. Germline CDR1 is SGDLS and CDR2 is YYNGEE. The CDR3 contains 14 residues. CDR3: CASNLMGGAQGYTF. Written as DNA, the CDR3 is TGTGCCAGCAACCTAATGGGCGGGGCGCAAGGCTACACCTTC. The entire variable domain, with the rest obtained from reference TRBV9 and TRBJ1-2, is as follows: DSGVTQTPKHLITATGQRVTLRCSPRSGDLSVYWYQQSLDQGLQFLIQYYNGEERAKGNILERFSAQQFPDLHSELNLSSLELGDSALYFCASNLMGGAQGYTFGSGTRLTVV.

This clonotype was seen only a few times. The chain employs TRBV20-1 and TRBJ2-3; tentative D call: TRBD1 (6 bases). This CDR3 contains 15 residues. Germline CDR1 and CDR2: DFQATT and SNEGSKA (reference sequence). V was shortened by 2 bases and J by 2 bases, with 14 bases between the two germline ends. The chain's CDR3 is CSARHYRDNTDTQYF. As DNA, the CDR3 is TGCAGTGCTAGACATTACAGGGATAACACAGATACGCAGTATTTT.

This clonotype has just a few counts. The gene calls are TRBV7-9 and TRBJ1-4; 7 positions agree with TRBD1. J gave up 1 base and V 5 bases, and 7 bases lay outside the gene matches. Germline V gives CDR1 SEHNR, CDR2 FQNEAQ (reference sequence). CDR3 length: 16 residues. The CDR3 coding sequence is TGTGCCAGCAGCCCGACAGGGTCCGGAACTAATGAAAAACTGTTTTTT. This codes for CASSPTGSGTNEKLFF. The full variable domain, with the rest looked up from reference TRBV7-9 and TRBJ1-4, is DTGVSQNPRHKITKRGQNVTFRCDPISEHNRLYWYRQTLGQGPEFLTYFQNEAQLEKSRLLSDRFSAERPKGSFSTLEIQRTEQGDSAMYLCASSPTGSGTNEKLFFGSGTQLSVL.

This clonotype was counted many times. The CDR3 DNA is TGTGCCATCAGCGGGACAGGGCAAGGTGGGGCCAACGTCCTGACTTTC. It yields the protein CAISGTGQGGANVLTF. This chain links TRBV10-3 with TRBJ2-6, with 9 bases lining up with TRBD1. Looked up from germline, CDR1 is ENHRY and CDR2 is SYGVKD. The V segment lost 6 bases and the J segment 3 bases; nucleotides outside the gene matches: 6. This CDR3 has 16 residues.

J is TRBJ1-1 and V is TRBV6-5; unclear D gene. This CDR3 is 13 amino acids long. V lost 6 bases and J lost 5, with 13 bases in between. Germline V CDR1 and CDR2: MNHEY, SVGAGI. The DNA of the CDR3 is TGTGCCAGCAGAACTTCCGCGGGGACTGAAGCTTTCTTT. Encoded protein: CASRTSAGTEAFF.

The chain carries TRBV20-1 and TRBJ1-1, with D possibly matching TRBD1 (5 bases). In germline, CDR1 is DFQATT, CDR2 SNEGSKA (reference sequence). The V end lost 4 bases, the J end lost 3 bases, and 15 bases lay between the germline ends. The CDR3 length is 14 residues. CDR3: CSAKVGGADTEAFF. The CDR3 DNA reads as TGCAGTGCTAAAGTAGGCGGGGCCGACACTGAAGCTTTCTTT.

The J gene is TRBJ2-2, the V gene TRBV7-2, with TRBD2 matching 12 bases. The CDR3 consists of 18 residues. Germline-derived CDR1 and CDR2 are SGHTA and FQGNSA. The V and J ends lost 5 bases and 0 bases, in that order; junction bases with no gene match: 7. The CDR3, as DNA: TGTGCCAGCAGCGTAACAACTAGCGGGGGGTCGAACACCGGGGAGCTGTTTTTT. Amino acid sequence: CASSVTTSGGSNTGELFF.

The chain carries TRBV29-1 and TRBJ1-1, with a weak D call TRBD1 (5 bases). Germline-derived CDR1 and CDR2 are SQVTM and ANQGSEA. The CDR3 runs to 13 residues. V gave up 6 bases and J gave up 1 base, with 12 bases separating them. The CDR3 here is CSVGYTGNTEAFF. The CDR3 region has the DNA TGCAGCGTGGGTTATACAGGGAACACTGAAGCTTTCTTT.

This clonotype was picked up a small number of times. V is TRBV18 and J is TRBJ1-1; D is perhaps TRBD1 (5 bases). Trimming stripped 1 base from V and 4 bases from J, with 7 bases between. This CDR3 spans 13 amino acids. Germline V gene lookup returns CDR1 KGHSH and CDR2 LQKENI. The CDR3 DNA reads TGTGCCAGCTCACCACAGGGGACCACTGAAGCTTTCTTT. Protein product: CASSPQGTTEAFF. Combining the CDR3 with reference TRBV18 and TRBJ1-1 gives the whole variable domain NAGVMQNPRHLVRRRGQEARLRCSPMKGHSHVYWYRQLPEEGLKFMVYLQKENIIDESGMPKERFSAEFPKEGPSILRIQQVVRGDSAAYFCASSPQGTTEAFFGQGTRLTVV.

The sample holds a few counts of this clonotype. The chain links TRBV7-3 to TRBJ2-3; 9 nucleotides match TRBD2. Germline V gene sequence: CDR1 SGHTA, CDR2 FQGTGA. The ends lost 1 base at V and 6 bases at J; junction bases unmatched: 8. There are 16 residues in the CDR3. The CDR3 nucleotides read TGTGCCAGCAGCTTAAGGGCGGGGGGGCCTTTGGATACGCAGTATTTT. Encoded protein: CASSLRAGGPLDTQYF.